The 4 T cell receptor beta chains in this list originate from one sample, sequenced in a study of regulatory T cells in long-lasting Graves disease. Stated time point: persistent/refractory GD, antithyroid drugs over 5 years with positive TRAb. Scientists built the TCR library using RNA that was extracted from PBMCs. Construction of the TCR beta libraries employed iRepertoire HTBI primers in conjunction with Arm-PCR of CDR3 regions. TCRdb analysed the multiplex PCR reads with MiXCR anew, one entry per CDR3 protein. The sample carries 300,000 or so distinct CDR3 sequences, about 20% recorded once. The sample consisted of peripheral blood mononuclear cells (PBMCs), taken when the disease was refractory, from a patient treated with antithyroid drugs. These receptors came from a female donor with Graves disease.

The CDR3 sequence: CASSLHAGSGGYTF. The CDR3 DNA reads as TGTGCCAGCAGCTTGCATGCAGGGTCGGGTGGCTACACCTTC. This chain joins TRBV5-4 and TRBJ1-2, with D tentatively TRBD1 (5 bases). V lost 1 base and J 7 bases, leaving 14 bases between the germline ends. CDR3 length: 14 residues. CDR1 is SGHNT, CDR2 YYREEE, per germline (reference sequence).

Written as DNA, the CDR3 is TGTGCCAGCAGCGGGACACCGGGGGGTGAGCAGTTCTTC. Amino acids: CASSGTPGGEQFF. The rearrangement links TRBV13 to TRBJ2-1; the D gene is possibly TRBD2 (7 bases). The V gene's germline CDR1 is PRHDT and CDR2 FYEKMQ (reference sequence). The CDR3 is 13 amino acids. Trimming took 5 bases from V and 9 from J, leaving 14 bases between them.

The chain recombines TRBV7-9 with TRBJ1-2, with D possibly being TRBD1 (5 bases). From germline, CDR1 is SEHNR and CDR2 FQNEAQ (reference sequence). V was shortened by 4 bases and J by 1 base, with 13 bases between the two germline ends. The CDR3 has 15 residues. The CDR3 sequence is CASSSARDFNYGYTF. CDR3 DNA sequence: TGTGCCAGCAGCTCCGCCAGGGACTTTAACTATGGCTACACCTTC. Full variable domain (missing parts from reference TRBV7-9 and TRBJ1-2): DTGVSQNPRHKITKRGQNVTFRCDPISEHNRLYWYRQTLGQGPEFLTYFQNEAQLEKSRLLSDRFSAERPKGSFSTLEIQRTEQGDSAMYLCASSSARDFNYGYTFGSGTRLTVV.

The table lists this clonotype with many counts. The CDR3, as DNA: TGCAGTGCTAGAGAGAGCGGGAGAGAGACCCAGTACTTC. Translation: CSARESGRETQYF. The chain uses TRBV20-1 and TRBJ2-5; 8 bases align to TRBD2. Germline CDR1 is DFQATT and CDR2 is SNEGSKA (reference sequence). Trimming took 0 bases from V and 4 from J; bases not matched to a gene: 1. The CDR3 has 13 residues.